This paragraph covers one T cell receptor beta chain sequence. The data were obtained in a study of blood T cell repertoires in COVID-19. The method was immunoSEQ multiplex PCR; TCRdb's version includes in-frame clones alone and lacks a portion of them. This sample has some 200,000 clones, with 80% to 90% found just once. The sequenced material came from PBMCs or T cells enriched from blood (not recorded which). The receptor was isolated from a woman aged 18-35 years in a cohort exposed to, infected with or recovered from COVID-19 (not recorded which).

The CDR3 DNA reads as TGTGCCAGCAGCACATCGACAGTGAACACTGAAGCTTTCTTT. This gives the protein CASSTSTVNTEAFF. The chain links TRBV11-3 to TRBJ1-1; possible D gene TRBD1, 5 bases. Trimming took 5 bases from V and 0 from J, leaving 10 bases between them. There are 14 residues in the CDR3. The germline V gene has CDR1 SGHNT and CDR2 YENEEA.